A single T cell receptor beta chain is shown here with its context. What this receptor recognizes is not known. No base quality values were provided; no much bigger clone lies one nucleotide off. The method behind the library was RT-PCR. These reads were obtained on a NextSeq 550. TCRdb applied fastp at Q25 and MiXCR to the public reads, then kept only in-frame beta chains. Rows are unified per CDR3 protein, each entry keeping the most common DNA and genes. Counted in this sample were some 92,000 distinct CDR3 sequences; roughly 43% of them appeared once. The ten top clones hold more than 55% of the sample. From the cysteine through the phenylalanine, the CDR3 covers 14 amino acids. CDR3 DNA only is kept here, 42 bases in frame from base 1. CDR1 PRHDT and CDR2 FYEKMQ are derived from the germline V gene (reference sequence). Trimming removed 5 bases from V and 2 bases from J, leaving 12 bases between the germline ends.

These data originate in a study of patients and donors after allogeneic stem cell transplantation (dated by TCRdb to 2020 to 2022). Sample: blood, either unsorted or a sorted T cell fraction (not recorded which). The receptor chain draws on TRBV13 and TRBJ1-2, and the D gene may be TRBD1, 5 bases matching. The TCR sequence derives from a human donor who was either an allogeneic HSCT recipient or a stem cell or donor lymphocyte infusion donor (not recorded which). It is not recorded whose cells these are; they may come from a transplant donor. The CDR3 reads CASSRPGRNYGYTF. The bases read TGTGCCAGCAGCCGCCCGGGGCGGAACTATGGCTACACCTTC. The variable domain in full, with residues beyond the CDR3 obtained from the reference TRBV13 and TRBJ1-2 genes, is AAGVIQSPRHLIKEKRETATLKCYPIPRHDTVYWYQQGPGQDPQFLISFYEKMQSDKGSIPDRFSAQQFSDYHSELNMSSLELGDSALYFCASSRPGRNYGYTFGSGTRLTVV.